These 15 T cell receptor beta chains were sequenced from one sample in a study of blood T cells in healthy people across ages. A second PCR, run for about 6 to 11 cycles, used a sample-barcoded 5' primer plus a J-beta primer mix. MiXCR was run by TCRdb on the 5' RACE reads, yielding one entry per CDR3 protein. The table lists 600,000 to 850,000 distinct CDR3 sequences, roughly 44% of them singletons, with around 20% in the top ten. The specimen was blood. Every receptor here comes from a woman aged 60-70 years in good health.

V usage is TRBV6-5 and J usage is TRBJ2-7; D is ambiguous. Trimming pared 6 bases from V and 7 bases from J, leaving 10 bases between. Germline V lookup: CDR1 MNHEY, CDR2 SVGAGI. This CDR3 is built from 11 residues. The CDR3 loop is CASRSRREQYF. In DNA, the CDR3 is TGTGCCAGCAGGAGTCGTCGGGAGCAGTACTTC.

The gene calls are TRBV6-1 and TRBJ2-3; 9 nucleotides line up with TRBD2. This CDR3 is built from 16 residues. Germline CDR1 is MNHNS and CDR2 is SASEGT. The V and J ends lost 2 bases and 3 bases, in that order; junction bases with no gene match: 6. CDR3 sequence reads: CASSERRGGETDTQYF. In nucleotides, the CDR3 is TGTGCCAGCAGTGAACGGCGGGGGGGCGAGACAGATACGCAGTATTTT.

V gene TRBV6-6 combines with J gene TRBJ2-1; 8 nucleotides align to TRBD2. Trimming cost V 0 bases and J 4 bases; bases outside gene matches: 8. The CDR3 has 17 amino acids. The germline V gene has CDR1 MNHNY and CDR2 SVGAGI (reference sequence). The CDR3 nucleotides are TGTGCCAGCAGTTACTCGAGAGGGAGCGGGGGTTACAATGAGCAGTTCTTC. As protein: CASSYSRGSGGYNEQFF.

This clonotype showed up just a few times. The chain links TRBV12-3 or TRBV12-4 to TRBJ2-5; D possibly corresponds to TRBD2 (6 bases). The V end lost 5 bases, the J end lost 7 bases, and 11 bases lay between the germline ends. The CDR3 has 12 amino acids. CDR3 nucleotide sequence: TGTGCCAGCAGTACTAGCTCTCCGACCCAGTACTTC. Translated, it gives CASSTSSPTQYF.

This clonotype was seen a handful of times. The V call is TRBV2, the J call TRBJ2-3, with 7 bases fitting TRBD2. The V gene end was trimmed by 6 bases and the J gene end by 4 bases; junction bases not matched to a gene: 4. The CDR3 sequence is 13 residues long. Germline V gives CDR1 SNHLY, CDR2 FYNNEI. CDR3 sequence (DNA): TGTGCCAGCAGAACGGGACTATCAGATACGCAGTATTTT. As protein: CASRTGLSDTQYF.

Here the CDR3 reads CASSPEEDGSVPLHF. In nucleotides, the CDR3 is TGTGCCAGCTCACCAGAAGAAGACGGCTCCGTGCCCCTCCACTTT. This chain uses TRBV18 with TRBJ1-6; D uncertain. V shed 2 bases and J shed 13 bases, with 18 bases lying between them. The CDR3 is 15 amino acids. Germline lookup yields CDR1 KGHSH and CDR2 LQKENI.

This clonotype was observed a few times. The rearrangement uses TRBV7-2 and TRBJ2-7, with TRBD2 matching over 9 bases. This CDR3 is built from 12 residues. Germline CDR1 SGHTA, CDR2 FQGNSA. Trimming removed 11 bases from V and 7 bases from J; junction bases left unmatched: 9. This chain's CDR3 is CAAGLAGNEQYF. CDR3 bases: TGTGCCGCAGGCCTAGCGGGGAATGAGCAGTACTTC.

The chain uses TRBV4-3 and TRBJ2-1; the match to TRBD2 covers 11 bases. V gave up 2 bases and J gave up 4 bases; unmatched junction bases: 7. The CDR3 sequence is 17 residues long. CDR1 LGHNA and CDR2 YSLEER come from the germline V gene. CDR3 nucleotides: TGCGCCAGCAGCCAACAGGAAACTAGCGGGAGTTACAATGAGCAGTTCTTC. Translating gives CASSQQETSGSYNEQFF.

This clonotype was observed a handful of times. The CDR3 region has the DNA TGCAGTGCTAGAGATCGTCAGGGGGCGGCAGATACGCAGTATTTT. Translating it yields CSARDRQGAADTQYF. This chain connects TRBV20-1 to TRBJ2-3; 8 nucleotides line up with TRBD1. After removal of 0 bases from V and 4 bases from J, the junction contained 6 bases not matched to a gene. The CDR3 extends over 15 amino acids. The germline gives CDR1 DFQATT, CDR2 SNEGSKA (reference sequence).

Notes on this clonotype: A junction end diverges from the germline sequence, so it may reflect a read error. J is TRBJ2-3 and V is TRBV12-3 or TRBV12-4, with TRBD2 identical over 7 bases. The CDR3 has 13 amino acids. Here the CDR3 reads CASSSEGGDMQYF. The CDR3 DNA is TGTGCCAGCAGCAGCGAGGGAGGGGATATGCAGTATTTT.

This clonotype was seen more than once but under ten times. This chain connects TRBV19 to TRBJ2-5; D is undetermined. Looked up from germline, CDR1 is LNHDA and CDR2 is SQIVND (reference sequence). The CDR3 length is 13 residues. Trimming left V 9 bases short and J 2 bases short, with 13 bases between. The CDR3 spells CASQGRLQETQYF. The CDR3 region has the DNA TGTGCCAGCCAAGGACGGTTACAAGAGACCCAGTACTTC.

This clonotype was counted ten times or more. The chain employs TRBV4-3 and TRBJ2-7, with a tentative D call TRBD2 (5 bases). Germline CDR1 and CDR2: LGHNA and YSLEER. CDR3 length: 17 amino acids. Trimming left V 0 bases short and J 2 bases short, with 17 bases between. In DNA, the CDR3 is TGCGCCAGCAGCCAAGATCAAGGTGTTAGCGACGCCTACGAGCAGTACTTC. It translates to CASSQDQGVSDAYEQYF.

V usage is TRBV14 and J usage is TRBJ2-3, with 12 bases lining up with TRBD2. CDR3 length: 16 residues. V dropped 2 bases and J dropped 3; count of bases not matched to a gene: 3. Germline loops: CDR1 SGHDN, CDR2 FVKESK. CDR3 nucleotide sequence: TGTGCCAGCAGCCAAACGACTAGCGGGAGTACAGATACGCAGTATTTT. It codes for CASSQTTSGSTDTQYF.

This clonotype came up a few times. V usage is TRBV7-9 and J usage is TRBJ1-4, with 9 bases fitting TRBD1. J lost 7 bases, V lost 1 base, and 10 bases had no gene match. Germline CDR1 reads SEHNR; CDR2 reads FQNEAQ (reference sequence). CDR3 length: 17 amino acids. CDR3 in DNA: TGTGCCAGCAGCTTAGAAGGGACAGGGAGAGGGGGTGAAAAACTGTTTTTT. Protein: CASSLEGTGRGGEKLFF.

There are a few counts of this clonotype. The chain recombines TRBV27 with TRBJ2-7; 10 bases are a match to TRBD1. This CDR3 has 14 amino acids. Germline V CDR1 and CDR2: MNHEY, SMNVEV (reference sequence). V shed 7 bases, J shed 6 bases, and the junction held 9 bases outside the gene matches. Here the CDR3 DNA reads TGTGCCAGCACCACGACAGGGGGCGCGGGCGAGCAGTACTTC. Amino acids: CASTTTGGAGEQYF.